The following is a T cell receptor (beta chain) sequence with its context. These data are taken from a study of blood T cell repertoires in COVID-19. At the level of the study: Sources were T cells, B-cell-depleted T cells, or PBMCs; the material itself was cDNA or gDNA.

This CDR3 has 14 residues. Germline CDR1 SEHNR, CDR2 FQNEAQ (reference sequence). V was trimmed by 5 bases and J by 6 bases, leaving 16 bases between them. The assay was immunoSEQ multiplex PCR, and TCRdb's table has in-frame clones only and misses some. This table has almost 400,000 clones, over 85% appearing once. The sample comprised PBMCs or T cells enriched from blood (not recorded which). The V call is TRBV7-9, the J call TRBJ1-1; a possible D gene is TRBD1 (5 bases). This receptor was obtained from a young woman who had recovered from COVID-19. The CDR3: CASSLLSGGAEAFF. CDR3 in DNA: TGTGCCAGCAGCCTACTCAGCGGGGGGGCTGAAGCTTTCTTT. The entire variable domain, with the rest obtained from reference TRBV7-9 and TRBJ1-1, is as follows: DTGVSQNPRHKITKRGQNVTFRCDPISEHNRLYWYRQTLGQGPEFLTYFQNEAQLEKSRLLSDRFSAERPKGSFSTLEIQRTEQGDSAMYLCASSLLSGGAEAFFGQGTRLTVV.